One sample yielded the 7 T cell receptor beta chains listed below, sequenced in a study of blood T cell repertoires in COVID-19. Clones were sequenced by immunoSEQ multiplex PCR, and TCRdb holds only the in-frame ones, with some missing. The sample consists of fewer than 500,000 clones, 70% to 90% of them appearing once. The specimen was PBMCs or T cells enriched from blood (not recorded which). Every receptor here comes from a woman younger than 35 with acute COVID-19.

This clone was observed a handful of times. DNA for the CDR3: TGTGCCAGCAGCCCCCAGGGGGCCATTTCCTACGAGCAGTACTTC. This translates into CASSPQGAISYEQYF. V and J are TRBV7-9 and TRBJ2-7; 8 bases match TRBD1. J was trimmed by 1 base and V by 5 bases; bases with no gene match: 7. Germline V gene sequence: CDR1 SEHNR, CDR2 FQNEAQ (reference sequence). The CDR3 is 15 amino acids.

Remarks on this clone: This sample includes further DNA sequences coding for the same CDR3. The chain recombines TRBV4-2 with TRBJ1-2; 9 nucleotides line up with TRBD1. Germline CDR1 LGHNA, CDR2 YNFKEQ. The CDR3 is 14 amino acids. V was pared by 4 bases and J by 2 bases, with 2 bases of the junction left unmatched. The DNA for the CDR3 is TGTGCCAGCAGCCCCGGACAGGGGAACTATGGCTACACCTTC. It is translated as CASSPGQGNYGYTF.

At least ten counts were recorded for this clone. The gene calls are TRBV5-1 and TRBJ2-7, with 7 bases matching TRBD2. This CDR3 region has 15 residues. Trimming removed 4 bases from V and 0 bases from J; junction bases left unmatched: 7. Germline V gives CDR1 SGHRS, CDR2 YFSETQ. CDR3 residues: CASSITGTTSYEQYF. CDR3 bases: TGCGCCAGCAGCATCACCGGGACTACCTCCTACGAGCAGTACTTC. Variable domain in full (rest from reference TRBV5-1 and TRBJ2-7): KAGVTQTPRYLIKTRGQQVTLSCSPISGHRSVSWYQQTPGQGLQFLFEYFSETQRNKGNFPGRFSGRQFSNSRSEMNVSTLELGDSALYLCASSITGTTSYEQYFGPGTRLTVT.

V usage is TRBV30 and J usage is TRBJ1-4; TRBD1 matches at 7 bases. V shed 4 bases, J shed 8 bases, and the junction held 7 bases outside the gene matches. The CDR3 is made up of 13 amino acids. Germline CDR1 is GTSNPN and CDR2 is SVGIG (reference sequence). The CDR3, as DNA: TGTGCCTGGAATCAGGGGGGAGGAGAAAAACTGTTTTTT. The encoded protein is CAWNQGGGEKLFF.

In DNA form, the CDR3 reads TGTGCCAGCAGTGCCCAGGGGCAGACCCAGTACTTC. It specifies CASSAQGQTQYF. The chain combines TRBV7-2 with TRBJ2-5; D perhaps matches TRBD1 (6 bases). The CDR3 has 12 amino acids. V was shortened by 6 bases and J by 6 bases, with 11 bases between the two germline ends. Germline-derived CDR1 and CDR2 are SGHTA and FQGNSA.

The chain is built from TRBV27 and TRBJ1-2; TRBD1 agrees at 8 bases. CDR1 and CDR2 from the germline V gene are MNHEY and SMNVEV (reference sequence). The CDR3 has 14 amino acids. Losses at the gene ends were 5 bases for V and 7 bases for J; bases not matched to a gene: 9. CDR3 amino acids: CASSVSGTGGGYTF. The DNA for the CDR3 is TGTGCCAGCAGTGTCTCCGGGACAGGCGGTGGCTACACCTTC.

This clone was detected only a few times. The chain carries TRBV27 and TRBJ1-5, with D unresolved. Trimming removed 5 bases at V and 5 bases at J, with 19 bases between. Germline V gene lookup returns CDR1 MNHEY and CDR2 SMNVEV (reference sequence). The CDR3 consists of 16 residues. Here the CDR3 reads CASSPSGGYPYQPQHF. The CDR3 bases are TGTGCCAGCAGTCCTTCGGGCGGGTACCCTTATCAGCCCCAGCATTTT.